This T cell receptor (beta chain) came from a study of T cells in Graves' hyperthyroidism and ophthalmopathy. RNA transcripts gave rise to amplified TCR beta CDR3 regions. With the HTBI primer set, the TCR CDR3 went through a first round of RT-PCR. TCRdb ran MiXCR on the multiplex PCR reads and lists one entry per CDR3 protein. The sample shows hundreds of thousands of distinct CDR3 sequences, roughly 40% of them seen only once. This clonotype has a count of ten or more. Together with thyroid ultrasound, orbital computed tomography, serum thyroxine and TRAb, clinical symptoms were used for diagnoses. Sequencing input: blood. This receptor was obtained from a young man with Graves' hyperthyroidism.

The CDR3 DNA sequence: TGCGCCAGCAGCGTTAGCGCCTCCTACGAGCAGTACTTC. Translation gives CASSVSASYEQYF. The chain combines TRBV5-1 with TRBJ2-7, with D possibly matching TRBD2 (5 bases). V lost 4 bases and J 0 bases, leaving 8 bases between the germline ends. CDR1 and CDR2 (germline): SGHRS, YFSETQ. This CDR3 is built from 13 residues.